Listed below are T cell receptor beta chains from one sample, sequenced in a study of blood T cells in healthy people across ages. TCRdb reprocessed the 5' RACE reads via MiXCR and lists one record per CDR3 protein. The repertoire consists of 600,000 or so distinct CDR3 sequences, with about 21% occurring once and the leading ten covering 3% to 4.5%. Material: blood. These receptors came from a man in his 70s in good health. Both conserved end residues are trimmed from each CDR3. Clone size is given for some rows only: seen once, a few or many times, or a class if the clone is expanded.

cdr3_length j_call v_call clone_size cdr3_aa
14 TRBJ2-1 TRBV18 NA ASSPGDSLSYNEQF
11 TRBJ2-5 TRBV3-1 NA ASSPAGPATQY
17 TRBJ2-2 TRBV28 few ASITPGLAGRANTGELF
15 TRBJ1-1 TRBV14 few ASSQEAGGNLNTEAF
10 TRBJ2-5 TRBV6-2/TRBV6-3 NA ASSYARETQY
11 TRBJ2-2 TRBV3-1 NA ASSQLLSGELF
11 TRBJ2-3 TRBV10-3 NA AINGDGTDTQY
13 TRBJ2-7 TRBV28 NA ASSFPQGVPYEQY
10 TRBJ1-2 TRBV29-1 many SAGGGNYGYT
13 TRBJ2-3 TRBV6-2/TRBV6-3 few ASSYSGLAGDTQY
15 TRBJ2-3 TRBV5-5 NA ASSGTSGSSGTDTQY
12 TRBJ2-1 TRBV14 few ASTPWNSYNEQF
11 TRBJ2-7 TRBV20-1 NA SARHPNSYEQY
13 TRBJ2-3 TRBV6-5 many ASSRSGSSTDTQY
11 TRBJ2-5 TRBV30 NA AWTGPMEETQY
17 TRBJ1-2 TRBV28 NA ASSLYGQGQNSWGYGYT
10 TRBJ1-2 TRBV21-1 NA APIGGDHGYT
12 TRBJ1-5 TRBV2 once ASSEVGSNQPQH
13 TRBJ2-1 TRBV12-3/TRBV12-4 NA ASNLGLAGGNEQF
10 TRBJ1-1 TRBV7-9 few ASRGVGAEAF
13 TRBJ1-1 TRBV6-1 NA ASSSGSLGDTEAF
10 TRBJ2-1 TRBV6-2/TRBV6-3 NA ASSYSGIEQF
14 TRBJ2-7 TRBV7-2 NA ASSRDHGTGAYEQY
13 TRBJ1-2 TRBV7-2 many ASSSHRDLNYGYT
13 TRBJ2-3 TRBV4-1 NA ASSPTSVRSDTQY
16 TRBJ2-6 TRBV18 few ASSLDAQGLAGANVLT
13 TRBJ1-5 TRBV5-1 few ASSLGPGVEQPQH
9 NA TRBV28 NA ASSFTGEQF
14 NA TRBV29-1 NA SVESPGTSGIDEQY
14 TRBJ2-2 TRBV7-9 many ASSKGTGGNTGELF
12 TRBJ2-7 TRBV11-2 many ASALGTYPYEQY
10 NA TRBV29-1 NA GVASGIHEQY
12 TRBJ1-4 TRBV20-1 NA SARDVGGEEKLF
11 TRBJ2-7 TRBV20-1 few SASRREGLEQY
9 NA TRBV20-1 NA SAPSGYEQF
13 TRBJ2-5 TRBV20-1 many SAKGLAGAGETQY
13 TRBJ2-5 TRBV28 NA AKITQGPHQETQY
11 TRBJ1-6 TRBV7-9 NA ASSPGGDSPLH
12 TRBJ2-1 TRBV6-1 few ASRSSGIYNEQF
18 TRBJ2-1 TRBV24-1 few ATSDPGTSGSASSYNEQF
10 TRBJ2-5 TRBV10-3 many AISGQKETQY
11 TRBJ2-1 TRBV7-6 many ASSLRRLNEQF
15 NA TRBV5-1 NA ASSPRGSTTFSYEQY
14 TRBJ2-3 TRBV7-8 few ASSLESGRSTDTQY
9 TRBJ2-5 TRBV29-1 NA SVVPKETQY
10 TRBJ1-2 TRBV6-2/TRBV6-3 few ASRTDRWGYT
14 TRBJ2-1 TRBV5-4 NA ASSRGLDASYNEQF
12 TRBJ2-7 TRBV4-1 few ASSQVPSESEQY
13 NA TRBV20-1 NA SAERGSSGINEQF
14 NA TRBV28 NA ASSSPSGGKYNEQF
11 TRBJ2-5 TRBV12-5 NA ASGSYGGETQY
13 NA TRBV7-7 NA ASSLALGQSYEQY
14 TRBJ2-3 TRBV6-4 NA ASSASGTGGSDTQY
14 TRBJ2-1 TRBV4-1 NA ASSQSGTQSYNEQF
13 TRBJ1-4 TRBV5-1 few ASSFRGTDNEKLF
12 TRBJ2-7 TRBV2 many ASSVLAGGYEQY